This T cell receptor (beta chain) was captured by sequencing in a study of T cells in Graves' hyperthyroidism and ophthalmopathy. A few counts support this clonotype. The antigen remains undetermined. CDR3 length equals 13 residues. Trimming took 4 bases from V and 6 from J, leaving 12 bases between them. CDR1 is MNHEY, CDR2 SVGEGT, per germline. Notes on the study in general: Clonotypes that were expanded in thyroid above 0.001 mostly appeared in blood too.

Researchers took RNA transcripts and amplified the TCR beta CDR3 regions from them. The HTBI primer set drove a first-round RT-PCR of the TCR CDR3. TCRdb used MiXCR to reprocess the multiplex PCR reads, holding one entry per CDR3 protein. In the table there are 500,000 to 600,000 distinct CDR3 sequences, 20% of which are singletons. Reasons for excluding patients were uncontrolled infection, other autoimmune disease, pregnancy or lactation. The origin of this receptor is a man between 35 and 55 years old with Graves' ophthalmopathy. Sample: blood. V is TRBV6-2 or TRBV6-3 and J is TRBJ1-2; perhaps TRBD1 as D (5 bases). The CDR3 DNA is TGTGCCAGCAGTTCCCAGGGAGGAGATGGCTACACCTTC. It specifies CASSSQGGDGYTF.